This TCR beta chain was sequenced for a study of blood T cells in healthy people across ages. Concerning this clonotype: Its antigen is not identified.

Using a J-beta primer mix together with a sample-barcoded 5' primer, a second PCR was run for roughly 6 to 12 cycles. Each CDR3 protein gets one entry after TCRdb re-called the 5' RACE reads with MiXCR. Counted here are about a million distinct CDR3 sequences, roughly half occurring once; the ten biggest clones make up around a fifth. Findings and limits, study-wide: CMV status of donors was not determined, possibly confounding expanded clonotype changes.

Isolation recovered at least 7 million PBMCs from every sample. The authors extracted at least 5 micrograms of total RNA per sample. CDR1 and CDR2 (germline): SGHDN, FVKESK. J was trimmed by 4 bases and V by 3 bases; bases with no gene match: 7. This CDR3 is 15 amino acids long. Sequenced sample: blood. The chain links TRBV14 to TRBJ2-7, with 9 positions matching TRBD1. The receptor was derived from a woman aged 60-70 years in good health. The CDR3 region has the DNA TGTGCCAGCAGCCACACCGGGACAGGGAGTTACGAGCAGTACTTC. This sequence encodes CASSHTGTGSYEQYF.